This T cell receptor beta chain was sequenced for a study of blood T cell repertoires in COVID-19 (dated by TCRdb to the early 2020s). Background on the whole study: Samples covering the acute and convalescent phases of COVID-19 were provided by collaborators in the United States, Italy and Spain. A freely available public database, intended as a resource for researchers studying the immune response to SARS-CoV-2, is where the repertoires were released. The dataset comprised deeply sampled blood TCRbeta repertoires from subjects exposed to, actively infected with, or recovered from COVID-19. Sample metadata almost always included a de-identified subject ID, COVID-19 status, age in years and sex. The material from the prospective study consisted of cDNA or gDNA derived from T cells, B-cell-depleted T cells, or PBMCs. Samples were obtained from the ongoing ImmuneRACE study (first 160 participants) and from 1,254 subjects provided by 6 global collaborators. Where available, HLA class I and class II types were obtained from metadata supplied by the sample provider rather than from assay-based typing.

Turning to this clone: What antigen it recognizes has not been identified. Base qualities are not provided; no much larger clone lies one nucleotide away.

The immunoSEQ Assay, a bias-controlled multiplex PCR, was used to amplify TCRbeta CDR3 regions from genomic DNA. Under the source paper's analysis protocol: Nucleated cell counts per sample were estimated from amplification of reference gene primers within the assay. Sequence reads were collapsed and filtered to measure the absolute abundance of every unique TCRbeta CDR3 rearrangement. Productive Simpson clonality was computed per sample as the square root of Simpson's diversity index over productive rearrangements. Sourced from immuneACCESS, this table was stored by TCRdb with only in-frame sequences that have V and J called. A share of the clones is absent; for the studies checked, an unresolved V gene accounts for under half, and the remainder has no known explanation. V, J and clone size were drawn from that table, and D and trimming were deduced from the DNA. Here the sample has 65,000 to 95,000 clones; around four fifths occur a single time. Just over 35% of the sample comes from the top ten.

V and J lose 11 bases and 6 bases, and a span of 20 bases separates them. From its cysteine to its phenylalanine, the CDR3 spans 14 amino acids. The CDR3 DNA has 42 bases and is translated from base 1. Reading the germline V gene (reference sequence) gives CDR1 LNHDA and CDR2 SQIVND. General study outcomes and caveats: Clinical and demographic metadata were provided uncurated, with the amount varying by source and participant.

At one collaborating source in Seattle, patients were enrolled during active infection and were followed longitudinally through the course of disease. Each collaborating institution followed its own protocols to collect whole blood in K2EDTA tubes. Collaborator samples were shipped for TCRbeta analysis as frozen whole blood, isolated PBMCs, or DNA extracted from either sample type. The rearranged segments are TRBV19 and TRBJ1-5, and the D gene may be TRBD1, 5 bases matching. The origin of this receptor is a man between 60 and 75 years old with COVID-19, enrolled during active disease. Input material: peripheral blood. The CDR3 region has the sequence CASKDGTGGQPQHF. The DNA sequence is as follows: TGTGCCTCCAAGGATGGGACGGGAGGTCAGCCCCAGCATTTT. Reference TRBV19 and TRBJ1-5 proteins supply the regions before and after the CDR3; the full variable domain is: DGGITQSPKYLFRKEGQNVTLSCEQNLNHDAMYWYRQDPGQGLRLIYYSQIVNDFQKGDIAEGYSVSREKKESFPLTVTSAQKNPTAFYLCASKDGTGGQPQHFGDGTRLSIL.